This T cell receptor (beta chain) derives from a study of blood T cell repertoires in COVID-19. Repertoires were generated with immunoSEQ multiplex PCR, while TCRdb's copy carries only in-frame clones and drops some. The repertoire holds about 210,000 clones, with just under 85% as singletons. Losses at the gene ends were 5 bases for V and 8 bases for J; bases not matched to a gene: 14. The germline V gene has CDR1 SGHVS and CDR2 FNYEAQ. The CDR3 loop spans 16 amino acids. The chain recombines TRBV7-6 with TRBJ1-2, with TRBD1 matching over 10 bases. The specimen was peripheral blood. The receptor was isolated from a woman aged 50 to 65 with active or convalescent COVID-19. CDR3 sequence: CASSPRPGTGAGGYTF. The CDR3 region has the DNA TGTGCCAGCAGCCCCCGCCCCGGGACAGGGGCCGGGGGCTACACCTTC.